These 22 T cell receptor beta chains originate from one sample sequenced in a study of human T cells and chemical hapten exposure. Time point noted: healthy volunteer bleed at 2 weeks. Unfractionated whole blood was the source from which total RNA was extracted. TCRdb independently ran MiXCR on the RACE reads; one entry per CDR3 protein. This repertoire shows some 45,000 distinct CDR3 sequences, 4.4% found once; its top ten account for around 5.5%. The sequencing input was whole blood. Receptors were obtained from a human donor in good health. Some clones in this sample may be carry-over from other donors' samples.

At least ten counts were recorded for this clonotype. The chain uses TRBV5-6 and TRBJ1-4; TRBD1 matches 10 bases. The CDR3 is made up of 14 amino acids. With V trimmed by 3 bases and J by 7 bases, 3 bases remained unmatched. Germline CDR1 reads SGHDT; CDR2 reads YYEEEE. CDR3 residues: CASSYGQGGEKLFF. The CDR3 DNA is TGTGCCAGCAGCTACGGACAGGGGGGTGAAAAACTGTTTTTT.

The chain is built from TRBV6-5 and TRBJ1-2; D may be TRBD1 (6 bases). The V end was cut by 8 bases, the J end by 8 bases, with 18 bases between. Germline V gene sequence: CDR1 MNHEY, CDR2 SVGAGI. The CDR3 sequence is 13 residues long. The CDR3 DNA follows: TGTGCCAGCTTTTCCCGACAGGATCGAGGCTACACCTTC. Its translation: CASFSRQDRGYTF.

This clonotype was observed at least ten times. The genes are TRBV5-1 and TRBJ1-1, with 9 bases fitting TRBD1. The V segment lost 5 bases and the J segment 7 bases; nucleotides outside the gene matches: 9. The CDR3 covers 14 residues. Germline CDR1 reads SGHRS; CDR2 reads YFSETQ. CDR3 residues: CASRDQGQGLEAFF. The CDR3 region has the DNA TGCGCCAGCAGGGACCAGGGACAGGGACTTGAAGCTTTCTTT.

This clonotype has just a few counts. A junction end diverges from the germline sequence, so it may reflect a read error. The rearrangement joins TRBV29-1 to TRBJ2-5; 12 bases are a match to TRBD1. Germline values: CDR1 SQVTM, CDR2 ANQGSEA. The CDR3 spans 15 residues. CDR3 in amino acids: CSVEEGQGARETQYF. The CDR3 region has the DNA TGCAGCGTCGAAGAGGGACAGGGGGCACGAGAGACCCAGTACTTC. Variable domain in full (rest from reference TRBV29-1 and TRBJ2-5): SAVISQKPSRDICQRGTSLTIQCQVDSQVTMMFWYRQQPGQSLTLIATANQGSEATYESGFVIDKFPISRPNLTFSTLTVSNMSPEDSSIYLCSVEEGQGARETQYFGPGTRLLVL.

On this clonotype itself: This may come from a read error, since a much larger clone is one base off. The V call is TRBV7-2, the J call TRBJ2-4; TRBD2 aligns across 10 bases. The CDR3 covers 14 residues. In germline, CDR1 is SGHTA, CDR2 FQGNSA. V was clipped by 5 bases and J by 9 bases; unmatched bases: 7. In nucleotides, the CDR3 is TGTGCCAGCAGCCAGGCTAGCGGGAGTGTCATTCAGTACTTC. Protein sequence: CASSQASGSVIQYF.

In its sample, this clonotype was seen many times. CDR3 loop: CASSLDRFTDTQYF. As DNA, the CDR3 is TGTGCCAGCAGTTTGGACAGGTTCACAGATACGCAGTATTTT. The V gene is TRBV27, the J gene TRBJ2-3, with 7 bases that match TRBD1. The trim removed 3 bases at V and 2 bases at J, leaving 2 bases unmatched. The CDR3 totals 14 residues. Germline lookup yields CDR1 MNHEY and CDR2 SMNVEV (reference sequence).

This chain connects TRBV12-3 or TRBV12-4 to TRBJ2-5; possibly TRBD1 for D (6 bases). This CDR3 is built from 15 residues. V was shortened by 1 base and J by 2 bases, with 11 bases between the two germline ends. The CDR3 coding sequence is TGTGCCAGCAGTTTAGGGGGTGGGACACAAGAGACCCAGTACTTC. Protein product: CASSLGGGTQETQYF.

This clonotype was found many times. The chain couples TRBV27 to TRBJ1-1, with 7 bases aligning to TRBD1. CDR3 size: 14 residues. Germline-derived CDR1 and CDR2 are MNHEY and SMNVEV (reference sequence). The junction had 9 bases not matched to a gene; V was cut back by 8 bases and J by 3 bases. The CDR3 sequence is CASLPRQGYTEAFF. The CDR3 DNA reads as TGTGCCAGCCTCCCCAGACAGGGCTACACTGAAGCTTTCTTT.

This clonotype was recorded a few times. CDR3 sequence reads: CASSPGAETQYF. The DNA for the CDR3 is TGCGCCAGCAGCCCCGGTGCCGAGACCCAGTACTTC. This rearrangement joins TRBV10-2 to TRBJ2-5; D uncertain. V was shortened by 6 bases and J by 5 bases, with 10 bases between the two germline ends. The length of the CDR3 is 12 residues. Germline CDR1 is WSHSY and CDR2 is SAAADI.

This clonotype was seen many times. The V and J genes are TRBV18 and TRBJ1-5, with TRBD1 as a possible D gene (5 bases). The V end lost 3 bases, the J end lost 7 bases, and 10 bases lay between the germline ends. Germline CDR1 and CDR2: KGHSH and LQKENI. This CDR3 is 13 amino acids long. CDR3 nucleotide sequence: TGTGCCAGCTCACCGGGGGGTGGCCAGCCCCAGCATTTT. Translation: CASSPGGGQPQHF.

The gene calls are TRBV29-1 and TRBJ1-1, with a weak D call TRBD1 (5 bases). CDR1 and CDR2 from the germline V gene are SQVTM and ANQGSEA. The CDR3 is 12 amino acids. Trimming took off 4 bases at V and 5 bases at J, with 11 bases between the two ends. CDR3 protein: CSVGEGRTEAFF. CDR3 in DNA: TGCAGCGTTGGAGAGGGGCGGACTGAAGCTTTCTTT.

In its sample, this clonotype was seen a few times. The chain uses TRBV2 and TRBJ2-3; TRBD2 is a possible D gene (6 bases). The V gene's germline CDR1 is SNHLY and CDR2 FYNNEI. The CDR3 contains 13 residues. Trimming removed 4 bases from V and 11 bases from J, with 16 bases in between. DNA of the CDR3: TGTGCCAGCAGTGCGGGCCACGGGAGTGAGCAGTATTTT. This sequence encodes CASSAGHGSEQYF.

This clonotype was observed a few times. The chain employs TRBV12-3 or TRBV12-4 and TRBJ2-3; a possible D gene is TRBD1 (5 bases). V was clipped by 0 bases and J by 2 bases, with 18 bases between them. The CDR3 is 18 residues long. The CDR3: CASSLAVGASFVTDTQYF. CDR3 nucleotide sequence: TGTGCCAGCAGTTTAGCAGTTGGGGCCTCCTTTGTCACAGATACGCAGTATTTT.

This clonotype was seen just once. This chain joins TRBV12-3 or TRBV12-4 and TRBJ2-5; possible D gene TRBD1, 5 bases. CDR3 length: 14 amino acids. The V gene lost 5 bases and the J gene lost 5 bases, with 15 bases spanning the gap. The CDR3 nucleotides are TGTGCCAGCAGTCTTCAGGGATCTCGGGAGACCCAGTACTTC. It encodes CASSLQGSRETQYF.

This chain's CDR3 is CASSLPGGQGAYEQYF. In DNA, the CDR3 is TGCGCCAGCAGCTTACCCGGGGGACAGGGGGCATACGAGCAGTACTTC. This chain joins TRBV5-1 and TRBJ2-7, with 12 bases fitting TRBD1. In germline, CDR1 is SGHRS, CDR2 YFSETQ. The CDR3 runs to 16 residues. V was clipped by 2 bases and J by 4 bases; unmatched bases: 7.

The chain links TRBV6-1 to TRBJ2-7; no reliable D call. V shed 8 bases and J shed 2 bases, with 16 bases lying between them. The germline CDR1 and CDR2 sequences are MNHNS and SASEGT. The CDR3 consists of 14 residues. The CDR3 nucleotides are TGTGCCAGCCGAGCCTCATTTCAGACCTACGAGCAGTACTTC. This encodes CASRASFQTYEQYF.

The table lists this clonotype with many counts. The chain is built from TRBV5-1 and TRBJ2-7; 14 nucleotides agree with TRBD2. The CDR3 is 16 amino acids. Looked up from germline, CDR1 is SGHRS and CDR2 is YFSETQ. Germline trimming cut 5 bases from V and 4 bases from J; bases unmatched to any gene: 8. CDR3 sequence reads: CASSSAGTSGRYEQYF. CDR3 in DNA: TGCGCCAGCAGTTCCGCCGGGACTAGCGGGAGATACGAGCAGTACTTC.

This clonotype came up a few times. This sequence joins TRBV28 and TRBJ2-7; weak D call: TRBD2 (6 bases). The CDR3 sequence is 13 residues long. The germline V and J ends were trimmed by 6 bases and 3 bases, with 12 bases remaining between them. Germline V gene data show CDR1 as MDHEN and CDR2 as SYDVKM. Written as DNA, the CDR3 is TGTGCCAGCAGGGAGGGAAGGGGCTACGAGCAGTACTTC. Translation gives CASREGRGYEQYF.

Many counts were recorded for this clonotype. The V gene is TRBV11-2, the J gene TRBJ2-1; TRBD2 matches at 11 bases. V was clipped by 3 bases and J by 3 bases; unmatched bases: 4. Germline V lookup: CDR1 SGHAT, CDR2 FQNNGV. This CDR3 comprises 16 residues. CDR3 in DNA: TGTGCCAGCAGCTTGCCTAGCGGGAGGATCTACAATGAGCAGTTCTTC. Encoded protein: CASSLPSGRIYNEQFF. Drawing the rest from reference TRBV11-2 and TRBJ2-1, the complete variable domain is EAGVAQSPRYKIIEKRQSVAFWCNPISGHATLYWYQQILGQGPKLLIQFQNNGVVDDSQLPKDRFSAERLKGVDSTLKIQPAKLEDSAVYLCASSLPSGRIYNEQFFGPGTRLTVL.

This clonotype occurred many times. V and J are TRBV10-2 and TRBJ2-3; the D gene is possibly TRBD2 (5 bases). Germline values: CDR1 WSHSY, CDR2 SAAADI. CDR3 length: 13 residues. Trimming left V 5 bases short and J 3 bases short, with 9 bases between. The CDR3 protein is CASSSGETDTQYF. CDR3 DNA sequence: TGCGCCAGCAGTAGCGGCGAGACAGATACGCAGTATTTT.

This clonotype was recorded at least ten times. This chain uses TRBV6-5 with TRBJ1-4, with 9 bases lining up with TRBD1. The CDR3 length is 16 residues. V shed 3 bases, J shed 4 bases, and the junction held 6 bases outside the gene matches. Germline loops: CDR1 MNHEY, CDR2 SVGAGI. The CDR3 DNA is TGTGCCAGCAGTTATCTGCCGGGACAGGGTAATGAAAAACTGTTTTTT. It specifies CASSYLPGQGNEKLFF.

This clonotype was recorded many times. The rearrangement links TRBV12-3 or TRBV12-4 to TRBJ1-4; tentative D call: TRBD1 (5 bases). V dropped 6 bases and J dropped 3 bases, with 14 bases sitting between them. This CDR3 is 15 amino acids long. This chain's CDR3 is CASSRAEGANEKLFF. For the CDR3, the DNA is TGTGCCAGCAGCCGGGCCGAAGGGGCTAATGAAAAACTGTTTTTT.